The present entry profiles one T cell receptor (beta chain) with its context. This entry comes from a study of PD-L1 blockade in urothelial cancer. Overall study: Most patients, about 90% of the roughly 29, were males with bladder-origin cancer.

Time point denoted: pretreatment peripheral blood. The V gene's germline CDR1 is SGHAT and CDR2 FQDESV (reference sequence). Trimming at V came to 4 bases and at J to 1 base, leaving 11 bases not matched to a gene. The CDR3 is 19 residues long. The table came from immunoSEQ multiplex PCR; TCRdb's copy has only in-frame clones and leaves some out. This sample has over 65,000 clones, with 85% to 90% found just once. Here the sequenced sample was PBMCs, taken around atezolizumab (anti-PD-L1) treatment. This TCR derives from a man between 70 and 80 years old with urothelial cancer. V gene TRBV11-1 combines with J gene TRBJ2-1; 12 nucleotides agree with TRBD2. CDR3 nucleotide sequence: TGTGCCAGCAGCTCCTTCCACAATCTAGCGGGAGGGTCCTACAATGAGCAGTTCTTC. Protein sequence: CASSSFHNLAGGSYNEQFF.